This TCR beta chain emerged from a study of cytomegalovirus exposure and HLA in healthy donors (dated by TCRdb to 2017 to 2019). Regarding the research as a whole: An earlier analysis of under 600 of the donors reported about 250 Gb of sequence data and 100 million to 140 million unique TCR beta sequences from 150 million to 200 million T cells. The study used immunosequencing to profile the T cell repertoires of approximately 650 subjects and linked those repertoires to cytomegalovirus serostatus. In a later genetic analysis, genome-wide SNP genotypes for about three fifths of the roughly 670 donors were used, and that subset was treated as a discovery cohort. On average, 235,054 unique TCR beta nucleotide sequences were sequenced per donor among 350 to 400 genotyped donors of the cohort, with about 17% of those sequences being non-productive. Donor age, sex, ethnicity and CMV serostatus were compiled together with the repertoire data. The later analysis used no new phenotypic data to find candidate immune exposures, relying instead on TCR beta sequences and their occurrence across donors. In addition to the first cohort of 666 subjects, a separate validation cohort of approximately 110 different subjects was used. Several DR-DQ haplotypes were treated as single units for association and clustering because of strong linkage in the cohort. All discovery cohort repertoires had been generated on a single sequencing platform. The study combined high-throughput TCR immunosequencing, statistical association of individual TCRs with disease status, and machine learning to predict cytomegalovirus infection status. The study aimed to test whether cataloging public T cell receptors could reveal signatures of past pathogen exposure. To study patterns of TCR occurrence, a later analysis re-analyzed previously published TCR beta repertoires from hundreds of donors and added high-resolution HLA genotyping. Of the 398 genotyped donors, roughly 85% fell in the genetic ancestry cluster associated with self-reported Caucasian donors. Class I and class II HLA loci were covered by the typing at four-digit resolution. The number of donors typed differed by locus, with roughly 620-630 for A, B, C, DRB1 and DQB1, roughly 520 for DQA1, 600 to 610 for DPA1, and some 440 for DPB1. An earlier analysis of a few hundred of the donors applied high-throughput TCR beta sequencing to assess whether each TCR beta V gene segment acted as functional or pseudogenic. An early release that covered roughly 600 HLA-typed donors contained 300 to 350 gigabases of sequencing data and 85 million to 100 million unique TCR sequences.

The V end loses 3 bases and the J end loses 7 bases, and a stretch of 12 bases separates them. The germline V gene (reference sequence) supplies CDR1 MNHEY and CDR2 SMNVEV. The CDR3 holds 13 amino acids from the cysteine to the phenylalanine. Left in the record is the CDR3 DNA by itself, 39 bases read in frame from the first base. What the authors observed across the whole study: In a later analysis, 16,951 TCR beta sequences were associated with specific HLA alleles at a false discovery rate of 0.05. According to the authors, the approach could potentially be generalized to other disease states and immunological phenotypes. Because the 87-base-pair reads could not distinguish some IMGT-functional V segments, including TRBV6-2 and TRBV6-3, those segments were excluded. Correlated functional status among segregating V segments might be attributable to linkage disequilibrium, but an unknown experimental factor could not be ruled out. Across donors, most TCR sequences were observed very rarely, whereas some public TCRs were present in many individuals. Because counts were too low, seventeen rarely observed V segments, including chromosome 9 orphons, were left out of the earlier analysis of 587 of the donors. Several of the top co-occurrence clusters appeared to be linked to parvovirus B19, influenza, CMV and Epstein-Barr virus, according to a later analysis. In both the original and validation cohorts, the classifier was reported to diagnose cytomegalovirus status with high specificity and sensitivity. The presence/absence analyses assumed that sequencing depth was roughly uniform across donors, and that assumption may not be true. An association between a missense DCLRE1C variant and V-gene and J-gene trimming of TCR beta chains was found in a later genetic analysis and replicated in an independent cohort. For the cohort, immune exposure information was limited to CMV serostatus. Strong co-occurrence of HLA alleles, especially DR and DQ, made assigning TCR associations to individual alleles difficult. In an earlier analysis of some 550 of the donors, most TCR beta V segments were observed in productive rearrangements about 90% or about 30% of the time, broadly matching IMGT annotations. A further reported finding was that TCR beta sequences accurately predicted the HLA-A and HLA-B alleles for most subjects in the first cohort. In vitro tests confirmed that three of the cytomegalovirus-associated TCR beta chains recognize cytomegalovirus antigens. A cluster of highly shared sequence variants was judged likely to represent a technical artifact of the sequencing pipeline. According to a later genetic analysis, donors in an Asian-associated ancestry cluster had fewer N-insertions in productive TCRs than the approximately 650-donor mean. A total of fewer than 200 TCR beta chains were listed by the study as associated with cytomegalovirus. Compared with equally common non-associated chains, HLA-associated TCR beta chains in a later analysis were more clonally expanded and had lower generation probabilities. The cohort was sequenced for TCR beta chains only, and without alpha or paired-chain data the features that could be detected were limited. In a later analysis, TCR association rates were found to vary across HLA loci, with the most associated TCRs seen for DRB1 alleles and the fewest for HLA-C alleles. Because HLA typing was unavailable for some donors at each locus, only the typed subset was used in association tests. According to a later analysis, most CMV-associated TCR beta chains appeared to be HLA-restricted, and the HLA associations seemed to be driven largely by CMV exposure.

Regarding this clone: What antigen it recognizes has not been identified. One base away there is no much larger clone; base qualities are not given.

The cohort consisted of approximately 670 healthy bone marrow donors. At the time of sampling, all cohort members were nominally healthy, though unrecorded immune exposures were likely present. The donor tested CMV seropositive, placing the donor among the 250 to 350 seropositive members of the cohort. Every donor gave a peripheral blood sample, and the peripheral blood mononuclear cells from that sample were used for TCR beta sequencing. The Qiagen DNeasy Blood Extraction Kit was used to extract genomic DNA from the blood cell samples. Libraries were constructed by the immunoSEQ multiplex PCR assay. The multiplex PCR relied on a mix of 60 forward primers for TCR Vbeta segments and 13 reverse primers for TCR Jbeta segments. Amplification of the CDR3 region of rearranged TCR beta genes was performed with a multiplex PCR assay on genomic DNA. The Illumina HiSeq System was used to sequence the amplified TCR beta libraries as 87-base-pair reads. The published analysis was carried out like this. A later analysis tallied roughly 78 million unique TCR beta chains across the roughly 610 repertoires, and approximately 12 million of those chains were shared by two or more donors. Raw reads were error-corrected and collapsed into unique sequences with a nearest-neighbor algorithm that merged closely related sequences to remove PCR and sequencing errors. CDR3 sequences were aligned to IMGT reference sequences to assign V, D and J gene segments. For a sequence to be retained, a match of at least six nucleotides to both a V gene segment and a J gene segment was required. A rearrangement counted as productive if the CDR3 had no stop codons and remained in frame with V and J, and every other rearrangement counted as non-productive. Following IMGT convention, CDR3 was defined as the stretch from the second conserved V-encoded cysteine up to the conserved J-encoded phenylalanine. The earlier analysis of about 610 of the donors excluded sequences that lacked an unambiguous match to a single V gene segment. An earlier analysis of 587 of the donors classified V segments as functional when productive rearrangements were above 56.7% and as segregating when the standard deviation between donors was above 5%. A statistical classification framework was built for diagnosing cytomegalovirus status from the catalog of TCR beta chain sequences. V and J gene assignment, in a later analysis, came from comparing TCR nucleotide sequences with IMGT/GENE-DB human TR gene sequences. The TCRdist pipeline was used in a later analysis to assign CDR3 sequences and most-parsimonious VDJ recombination scenarios. In a later analysis, each TCR beta chain was defined by its CDR3 amino acid sequence together with its V-gene family, and reads without a unique V-gene family were excluded. As a way to deal with suspected cross-contamination and a sequencing artifact, a later analysis dropped 450 to 600 nucleotide sequences that were highly shared and had low generation probability. A later analysis calculated a clonal expansion index for each public chain from normalized within-repertoire ranks of inferred template counts. A later analysis computed generation probabilities with a VDJ recombination model fitted to out-of-frame rearrangements, and checked the results against IGoR. In a later analysis, TCR-TCR, TCR-HLA and TCR-CMV co-occurrence was scored with hypergeometric tests, and a repertoire-size bias correction was applied to TCR pairs. To estimate false discovery rates, a later analysis permuted the HLA or CMV assignments 20 times. In a later analysis, co-occurring TCRs were grouped using DBSCAN, with TCRdist sequence similarity added in when clustering inside HLA-allele-positive subsets. Repertoires with fewer than 30,000 or more than 120,000 public chains, plus five repertoires with anomalous nucleotide sharing, were excluded from co-occurrence clustering. Sourced from immuneACCESS, this table was stored by TCRdb with only in-frame sequences that have V and J called. A share of the clones is absent; for the studies checked, an unresolved V gene accounts for under half, and the remainder has no known explanation. For V, J and clone size, that table is used; D and trimming come from the DNA. The sample table shows 100,000 to 150,000 clones, and 75% to 85% are seen once. About 9.2% of the sample is taken by the ten largest.

The sequenced sample consisted of PBMCs. The rearranged chain carries TRBV27 and TRBJ1-1; a weak D assignment points to TRBD1 (6 bases agree). This receptor was taken from a man under 40 in good health and CMV-seropositive. The CDR3 has the sequence CASSLSGAIEAFF. The nucleotide sequence reads as follows: TGTGCCAGCAGTTTGTCAGGGGCCATTGAAGCTTTCTTT.